Listed below are T cell receptor beta chains from one sample, sequenced in a study of T-cell memory formation after mild COVID-19. TCRdb reprocessed the 5' RACE reads with MiXCR, giving one entry per CDR3 protein. The table lists just over 350,000 distinct CDR3 sequences, approximately 15% of them singletons, with around a fifth in the top ten. Sequences were obtained from PBMCs or a T cell subset sorted from them (not recorded which). The source of these receptors is a man aged 18 to 29 who had mild COVID-19 (a few samples of this study predate the infection). Cell type and time point are not known. Both conserved end residues are part of each CDR3. A D gene is named only where the DNA matches it firmly. Not every row has a clone size; where given, it reads once, few, many or a size class.

v_gene	abundance	j_gene	d_gene	CDR3nt	CDR3aa
TRBV15	NA	TRBJ1-2	TRBD1	TGTGCCACCAGCAGAGACCCCCGACAGGGTGGCTACACCTTC	CATSRDPRQGGYTF
TRBV10-3	NA	TRBJ2-5	NA	TGTGCCATCAGTGAGGGGTGGTCGGAGACCCAGTACTTC	CAISEGWSETQYF
TRBV10-3	many	TRBJ2-3	TRBD2	TGTGCCATCAGTGAGTCGACTAGCGGGATGTTCACAGATACGCAGTATTTT	CAISESTSGMFTDTQYF
TRBV7-9	many	TRBJ2-5	TRBD2	TGTGCCAGCAGCTCCCGACTAGCCGGAGAGACCCAGTACTTC	CASSSRLAGETQYF
TRBV9	NA	TRBJ2-3	TRBD2	TGTGCCAGCAGCGTAGGAGGTAGCGGGGGACTCACAGATACGCAGTATTTT	CASSVGGSGGLTDTQYF
TRBV5-1	NA	TRBJ2-7	NA	TGCGCCAGCAGCTCTCCCGAAAGCAGACTCCTTAGCTCCTACGAGCAGTACTTC	CASSSPESRLLSSYEQYF
TRBV7-9	NA	TRBJ2-7	NA	TGTGCCAGCAGCCATCCATGGACAGTCGATGGGGAGCAGTACTTC	CASSHPWTVDGEQYF
TRBV12-5	NA	TRBJ2-2	NA	TGTGCTAGTGGTCCAAGTGGGGGAGGGCTGTTTTTT	CASGPSGGGLFF
TRBV28	NA	TRBJ1-1	NA	TGTGCCACCCGGGCGGGCATGGATGAAGCTTTCTTT	CATRAGMDEAFF
TRBV9	few	TRBJ2-5	NA	TGTGCCAGCAGCAGGGGGTCGGAGGGTAGTGGAGAGACCCAGTACTTC	CASSRGSEGSGETQYF
TRBV5-6	few	TRBJ1-4	NA	TGTGCCAGCAGCGGAACCCGGGGGGTGTATCAACTGTTTTTT	CASSGTRGVYQLFF